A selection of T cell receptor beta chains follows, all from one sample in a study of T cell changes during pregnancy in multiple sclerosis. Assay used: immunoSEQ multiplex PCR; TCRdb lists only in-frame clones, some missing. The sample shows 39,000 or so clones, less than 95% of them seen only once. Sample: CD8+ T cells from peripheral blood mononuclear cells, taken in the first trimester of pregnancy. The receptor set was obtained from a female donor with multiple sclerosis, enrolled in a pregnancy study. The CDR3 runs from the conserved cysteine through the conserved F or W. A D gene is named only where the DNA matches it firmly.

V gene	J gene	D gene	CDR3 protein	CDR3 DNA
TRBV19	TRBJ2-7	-	CASSIGSTPSYEQYF	TGTGCCAGTAGTATCGGGTCCACGCCCTCCTACGAGCAGTACTTC
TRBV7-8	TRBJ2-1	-	CASSLVGASRSDEQFF	TGTGCCAGCAGCTTAGTAGGGGCGTCTAGGTCCGATGAGCAGTTCTTC
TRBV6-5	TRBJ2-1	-	CASSLDSPSYNEQFF	TGTGCCAGCAGCCTAGACAGCCCCTCCTACAATGAGCAGTTCTTC
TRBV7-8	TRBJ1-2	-	CASSLGGGRNTF	TGTGCCAGCAGTTTAGGCGGAGGGCGAAACACCTTC
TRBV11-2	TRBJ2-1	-	CASTFSRSSYNEQFF	TGTGCCAGCACTTTTTCGAGGAGCTCCTACAATGAGCAGTTCTTC
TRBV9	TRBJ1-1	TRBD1	CASSKGQTNTEAFF	TGTGCCAGCAGCAAGGGACAGACGAACACTGAAGCTTTCTTT
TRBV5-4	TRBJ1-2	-	CASSLKWRGDYGYTF	TGTGCCAGCAGCTTGAAATGGAGGGGCGACTATGGCTACACCTTC
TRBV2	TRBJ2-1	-	CASSEGQSNEQFF	TGTGCCAGCAGTGAAGGACAGTCCAATGAGCAGTTCTTC
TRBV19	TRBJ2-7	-	CASAPSGAGYEQYF	TGTGCCAGTGCCCCCTCCGGGGCGGGGTACGAGCAGTACTTC
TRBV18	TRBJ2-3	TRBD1	CASSPPGTGATDTQYF	TGTGCCAGCTCACCACCCGGGACAGGGGCCACAGATACGCAGTATTTT
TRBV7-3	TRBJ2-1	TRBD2	CASSIAGGSSYNEQFF	TGTGCCAGCAGTATAGCGGGGGGGAGCTCCTACAATGAGCAGTTCTTC
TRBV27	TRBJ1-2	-	CASSPSGDYGYTF	TGTGCCAGCAGTCCCTCTGGAGACTATGGCTACACCTTC
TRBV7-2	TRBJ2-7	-	CASSRVPLAEQYF	TGTGCCAGCAGCCGTGTGCCACTAGCCGAGCAGTACTTC
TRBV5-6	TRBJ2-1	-	CASQNPSARYTNEQFF	TGTGCCAGCCAGAATCCTAGCGCCCGGTATACAAATGAGCAGTTCTTC
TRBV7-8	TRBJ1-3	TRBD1	CASSKGQGFSGNTIYF	TGTGCCAGCAGCAAGGGACAGGGATTCTCTGGAAACACCATATATTTT